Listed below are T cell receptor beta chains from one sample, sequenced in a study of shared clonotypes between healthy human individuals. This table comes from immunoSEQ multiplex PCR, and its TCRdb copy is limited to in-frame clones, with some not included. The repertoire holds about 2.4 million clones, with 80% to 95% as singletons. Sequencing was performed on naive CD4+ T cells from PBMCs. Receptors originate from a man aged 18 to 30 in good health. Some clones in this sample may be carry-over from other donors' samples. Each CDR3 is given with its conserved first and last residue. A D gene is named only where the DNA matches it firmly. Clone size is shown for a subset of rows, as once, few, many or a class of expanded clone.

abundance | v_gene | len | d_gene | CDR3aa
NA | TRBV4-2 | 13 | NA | CASSPTYQETQYF
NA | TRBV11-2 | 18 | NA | CASSCVVKQQSRANVLTF
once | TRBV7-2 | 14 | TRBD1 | CASSQGQGDNEQFF
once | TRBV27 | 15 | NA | CASSLRNVRADTQYF
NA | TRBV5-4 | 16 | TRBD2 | CASSSMTSGRDAEQYF
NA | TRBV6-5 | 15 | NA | CASSSSHRRNTEAFF
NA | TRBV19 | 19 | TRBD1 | CASSIMVEATGGAYNEQFF
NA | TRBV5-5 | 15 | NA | CASSRTEDFSYEQYF
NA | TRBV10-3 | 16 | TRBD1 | CAISTGGPKKGTEAFF
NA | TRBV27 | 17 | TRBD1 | CASERLGTGDSTDTQYF
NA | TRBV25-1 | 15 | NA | CASSESGRGDTEAFF
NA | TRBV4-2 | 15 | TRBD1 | CASSQDRGRTYEQYF
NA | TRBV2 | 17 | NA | CASHPILARAGADTQYF
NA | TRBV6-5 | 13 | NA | CASSPPVGDIQYF
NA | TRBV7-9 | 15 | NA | CASSLAWDSGNTIYF
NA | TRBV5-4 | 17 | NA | CASSFEPATGMNTEAFF
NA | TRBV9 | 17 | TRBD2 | CASSVSGRARDQETQYF
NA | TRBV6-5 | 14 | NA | CASRQGWGNQPQHF
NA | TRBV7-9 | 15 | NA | CASSSTTPRTDTQYF
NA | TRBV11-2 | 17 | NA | CASSLARWGASTDTQYF
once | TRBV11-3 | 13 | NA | CASSPGDKEEQFF
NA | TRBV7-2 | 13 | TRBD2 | CASSFAGVREQYF
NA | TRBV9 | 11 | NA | CASSVAGEQFF
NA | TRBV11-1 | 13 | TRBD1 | CASSRGQQETQYF
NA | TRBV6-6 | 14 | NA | CASSLGGSNEKLFF
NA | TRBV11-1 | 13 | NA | CASSKDIGYGYTF
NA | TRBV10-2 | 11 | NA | CASSNLYEQYF
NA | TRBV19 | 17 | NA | CASSIRHSGGRGQPQHF
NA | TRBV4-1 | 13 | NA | CASSQDGSYGYTF
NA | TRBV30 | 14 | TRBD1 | CAWTPRDRQYEQYF
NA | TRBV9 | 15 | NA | CASSVATWTSQGYTF
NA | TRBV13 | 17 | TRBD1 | CASSLSAGTGLNTEAFF
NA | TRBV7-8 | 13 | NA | CASSSPRGAGAFF
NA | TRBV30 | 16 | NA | CAWSGFSGPSGYGYTF
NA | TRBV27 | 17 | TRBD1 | CASSFTYRGKAPGELFF
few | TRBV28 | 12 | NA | CASSWGYQPQHF
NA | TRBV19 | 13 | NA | CASSTNRAYTQYF
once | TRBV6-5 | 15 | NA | CASSYSPGSADTQYF
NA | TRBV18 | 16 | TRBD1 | CASSPRTGLKNTEAFF
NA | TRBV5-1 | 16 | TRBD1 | CASSSTGTVMNTEAFF
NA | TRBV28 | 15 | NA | CASSYSGPRDNEQFF
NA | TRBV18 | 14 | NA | CASSPLGSTDTQYF
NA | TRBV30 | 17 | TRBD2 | CAWRLAGGPPSTDTQYF
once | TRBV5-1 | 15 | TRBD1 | CASSFGQGSFGEQFF
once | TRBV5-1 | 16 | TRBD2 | CASSLEARVAGGEQFF
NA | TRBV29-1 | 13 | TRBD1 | CSVEGTQGVGYTF
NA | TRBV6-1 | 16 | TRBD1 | CASSEQTGGTYNEQFF
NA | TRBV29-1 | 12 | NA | CSVVSSYNEQFF
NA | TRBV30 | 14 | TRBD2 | CAWDRGLAGVAQFF
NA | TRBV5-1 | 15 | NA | CASSTLAVGTDTQYF
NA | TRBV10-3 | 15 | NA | CATSGRGDPGNTIYF
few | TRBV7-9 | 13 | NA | CASSLDWQTEAFF
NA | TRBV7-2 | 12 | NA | CASSLEFNEQFF
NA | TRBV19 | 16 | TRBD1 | CASSPRTGGSGTEAFF